This T cell receptor (beta chain) was identified during a study of T cell responses to AZD1222 COVID-19 vaccine. For the study at large: Pooled in the analysis were second doses at about 4 or about 12 weeks.

The protocol was immunoSEQ multiplex PCR, while the TCRdb copy is restricted to in-frame clones and leaves out a portion. The sample has about 140,000 clones, around nine tenths seen once. The receptor was isolated from an adult in good health. This specimen consisted of peripheral blood, obtained on day 0 of AZD1222 vaccination.

The CDR3 nucleotides are TGCGCCAGCAGCCAAGGTTCGAGTCGGGGGTCCGGGGAGCTGTTTTTT. Protein sequence: CASSQGSSRGSGELFF. The chain carries TRBV4-1 and TRBJ2-2, with D possibly matching TRBD2 (6 bases). Deletions cut 1 base from V and 6 bases from J, with 15 bases between. The CDR3 sequence is 16 residues long. Germline CDR1 is MGHRA and CDR2 is YSYEKL.